This section outlines one T cell receptor beta chain sequence together with its context. Its antigen is unidentified. Trimming left V 6 bases short and J 0 bases short, with 12 bases between. The CDR3 loop spans 15 amino acids. Looked up from germline, CDR1 is MNHEY and CDR2 is SMNVEV (reference sequence). TCRdb's copy holds only in-frame clones and misses some; the assay was immunoSEQ multiplex PCR. The profile shows around 68,000 clones, about 83% of them singletons. This sample is drawn from a study of OX40 agonist ivuxolimab in advanced cancers. Study context: Clinicians treated patients with ivuxolimab, an agonistic anti-OX40 (CD134) antibody. Whole-study findings and limits: Expanded clones were, on average, more numerous among CD8+ T cells than CD4+. Some patients who did not respond also had low normalized T-cell clonal expansion. Both blood CD4+ and CD8+ T cells showed clonal growth by week 6 at 0.1 to 3.0 mg/kg.

Sample: CD4+ or CD8+ T cells sorted from blood, taken in a trial of the OX40 agonist ivuxolimab. The TCR was taken from an adult with an advanced solid tumor such as melanoma, head and neck, liver or kidney cancer. The chain uses TRBV27 and TRBJ1-3; D not resolved. CDR3 nucleotides: TGTGCCAGCAGAGACGATTGGGGCTCTGGAAACACCATATATTTT. Translating it yields CASRDDWGSGNTIYF.